This T cell receptor (beta chain) was identified during a study of OX40 agonist ivuxolimab in advanced cancers. In the study overall: Melanoma, hepatocellular carcinoma, head and neck or renal cell cancer occurred in dose-escalation patients. Having had anti-PD-1, anti-PD-L1 or anti-CTLA-4 therapy before was allowed, and over 35% had some.

Assay: immunoSEQ multiplex PCR; the TCRdb copy retains only in-frame clones and omits some. The sample lists some 8,900 clones; around 70% were seen once. As to this clone: The antigen remains unidentified.

Study-wide findings and caveats: Still undetermined is the antigen specificity of the expanded peripheral T cells.

The CDR3 extends over 13 amino acids. V was clipped by 9 bases and J by 5 bases; unmatched bases: 7. In germline, CDR1 is PRHDT, CDR2 FYEKMQ (reference sequence). The chain uses TRBV13 and TRBJ2-7; 10 positions match TRBD2. Here the sequenced sample was CD4+ or CD8+ T cells sorted from blood, taken in a trial of the OX40 agonist ivuxolimab. The sequence was collected from an adult with an advanced solid tumor such as melanoma, head and neck, liver or kidney cancer. The chain's CDR3 is CASHDGTSDEQYF. CDR3 DNA sequence: TGTGCCAGTCATGATGGGACTAGCGACGAGCAGTACTTC.